Shown below are 29 T cell receptor beta chains from a single sample sequenced in a study of cytotoxic CD8 clonotypes in ibrutinib-treated CLL (dated by TCRdb to about 2021). Interpreted using the paper, the time point label stands for: approximately eleven months on ibrutinib. The library was obtained by the immunoSEQ multiplex PCR assay. TCRdb holds this immuneACCESS table with in-frame rearrangements only. Some clones are missing; in checked studies, unresolved V genes explain under half, and the rest has no known cause. In all, the sample holds 130,000 to 150,000 clones, and 70% to 80% of those were seen once. The ten largest clonotypes hold 10% to 15% of the sample. The specimen comprised PBMCs, sampled after 12 months of ibrutinib treatment. The source is a human donor with chronic lymphocytic leukemia.

This clone has a single count. The chain links TRBV25-1 to TRBJ2-5, with TRBD1 matching over 10 bases. In germline, CDR1 is MGHDK, CDR2 SYGVNS. V dropped 6 bases and J dropped 5; count of bases not matched to a gene: 9. The CDR3 is 15 amino acids. The CDR3 region has the DNA TGTGCCAGCAGCGCAGCCGGGACAGGGGCCGAGACCCAGTACTTC. Its translation is CASSAAGTGAETQYF. The full variable domain, with the rest looked up from reference TRBV25-1 and TRBJ2-5, is EADIYQTPRYLVIGTGKKITLECSQTMGHDKMYWYQQDPGMELHLIHYSYGVNSTEKGDLSSESTVSRIRTEHFPLTLESARPSHTSQYLCASSAAGTGAETQYFGPGTRLLVL.

The J gene is TRBJ2-5, the V gene TRBV5-1; 9 positions match TRBD1. Germline assignment: CDR1 SGHRS and CDR2 YFSETQ. CDR3 length equals 14 residues. The junction had 3 bases not matched to a gene; V was cut back by 2 bases and J by 4 bases. In DNA form, the CDR3 reads TGCGCCAGCAGCTTTGGACAGGGGCCAGAGACCCAGTACTTC. Its translation: CASSFGQGPETQYF.

V is TRBV4-3 and J is TRBJ2-7; TRBD2 aligns across 12 bases. There are 17 residues in the CDR3. Germline V CDR1 and CDR2: LGHNA, YSLEER. Trimming took 3 bases from V and 0 from J; bases not matched to a gene: 6. CDR3 in amino acids: CASSQAETSGSSYEQYF. The DNA of the CDR3 is TGCGCCAGCAGCCAGGCGGAGACTAGCGGGAGCTCCTACGAGCAGTACTTC.

This rearrangement joins TRBV6-5 to TRBJ2-6, with 7 nucleotides matching TRBD2. CDR1 and CDR2 (germline): MNHEY, SVGAGI. CDR3 length equals 15 residues. After removal of 4 bases from V and 2 bases from J, the junction contained 2 bases not matched to a gene. CDR3 DNA sequence: TGTGCCAGCAGTTCAGGGACTACTGGGGCCAACGTCCTGACTTTC. Its translation: CASSSGTTGANVLTF.

The V gene is TRBV30, the J gene TRBJ1-5; the D is unclear. CDR3 size: 13 residues. CDR1 is GTSNPN, CDR2 SVGIG, per germline (reference sequence). V lost 3 bases and J 5 bases, leaving 11 bases between the germline ends. The CDR3, as DNA: TGTGCCTGGAGAAACAGTCTCTATCAGCCCCAGCATTTT. It translates to CAWRNSLYQPQHF.

The J gene is TRBJ1-2, the V gene TRBV19; 7 positions match TRBD1. The CDR3 consists of 15 residues. Trimming removed 2 bases from V and 2 bases from J; junction bases left unmatched: 5. Germline CDR1 reads LNHDA; CDR2 reads SQIVND (reference sequence). The CDR3 region is CASSIPTTGNYGYTF. For the CDR3, the DNA is TGTGCCAGTAGTATACCGACGACAGGGAACTATGGCTACACCTTC.

The chain combines TRBV9 with TRBJ2-7; the D gene is possibly TRBD2 (5 bases). Germline V gene lookup returns CDR1 SGDLS and CDR2 YYNGEE. V was pared by 4 bases and J by 6 bases, with 17 bases between. This CDR3 is built from 14 residues. The CDR3, as DNA: TGTGCCAGCAGCATAGCTAGAGGGTCGGGCGAGCAGTACTTC. Translating it yields CASSIARGSGEQYF. The variable domain in full, completed from reference TRBV9 and TRBJ2-7, reads DSGVTQTPKHLITATGQRVTLRCSPRSGDLSVYWYQQSLDQGLQFLIQYYNGEERAKGNILERFSAQQFPDLHSELNLSSLELGDSALYFCASSIARGSGEQYFGPGTRLTVT.

The gene calls are TRBV5-5 and TRBJ2-7; TRBD2 agrees at 9 bases. Per the germline V gene, CDR1 is SGHKS and CDR2 is YYEKEE (reference sequence). The V segment lost 3 bases and the J segment 4 bases; nucleotides outside the gene matches: 8. This CDR3 is built from 15 residues. The CDR3 is CASSSISGSGYEQYF. CDR3 nucleotide sequence: TGTGCCAGCAGCTCAATTAGCGGGAGTGGATACGAGCAGTACTTC.

CDR3 nucleotides: TGCGCCAGCAGCTCGACAGGGCCTGTACAGGAGCAGTACTTC. Translated: CASSSTGPVQEQYF. This chain uses TRBV5-1 with TRBJ2-7, with 7 bases identical to TRBD1. The CDR3 sequence is 14 residues long. The J segment lost 7 bases and the V segment lost 3 bases, leaving 10 bases of the junction unmatched. CDR1 is SGHRS, CDR2 YFSETQ, per germline.

The CDR3 loop reads CASSPGQLNEQFF. The CDR3 nucleotides read TGCGCCAGCAGCCCGGGACAGCTAAATGAGCAGTTCTTC. The rearrangement links TRBV4-3 to TRBJ2-1; 7 positions agree with TRBD1. V lost 4 bases and J lost 7; bases outside the gene matches: 4. This CDR3 has 13 amino acids. The V gene's germline CDR1 is LGHNA and CDR2 YSLEER.

This clone was recorded a few times. This chain connects TRBV7-3 to TRBJ2-7, with 8 positions matching TRBD1. The CDR3 runs to 14 residues. Germline V lookup: CDR1 SGHTA, CDR2 FQGTGA. Germline trimming cut 4 bases from V and 3 bases from J; bases unmatched to any gene: 5. DNA for the CDR3: TGTGCCAGCAGCTCCACAGGGGGTGGCTACGAGCAGTACTTC. Protein product: CASSSTGGGYEQYF.

The chain links TRBV6-5 to TRBJ1-4; perhaps TRBD1 as D (5 bases). The germline CDR1 and CDR2 sequences are MNHEY and SVGAGI. The ends were cut back, 3 bases at V and 10 bases at J, with 9 bases in the middle. The CDR3 has 12 amino acids. The CDR3 sequence is CASSYNGGKLFF. As DNA, the CDR3 is TGTGCCAGCAGTTATAATGGGGGAAAACTGTTTTTT.

The J gene is TRBJ2-1, the V gene TRBV15; 10 positions agree with TRBD2. Germline CDR1 LNHNV, CDR2 YYDKDF (reference sequence). The CDR3 is 14 amino acids. The V gene end was trimmed by 4 bases and the J gene end by 7 bases; junction bases not matched to a gene: 4. CDR3 DNA sequence: TGTGCCACCAGCACTAGCGGGAGTGCGAATGAGCAGTTCTTC. Translated: CATSTSGSANEQFF.

This clone has a single count. This chain connects TRBV14 to TRBJ2-7; 14 bases match TRBD2. The junction had 3 bases not matched to a gene; V was cut back by 0 bases and J by 2 bases. Germline lookup yields CDR1 SGHDN and CDR2 FVKESK. This CDR3 is built from 17 residues. Here the CDR3 reads CASSQDPGLAGAYEQYF. The CDR3, as DNA: TGTGCCAGCAGCCAAGATCCGGGACTAGCGGGAGCCTACGAGCAGTACTTC.

Points on this clone: This sequence may be a read error, since a much larger clone differs from it by one base. Distinct nucleotide sequences in the sample also encode this CDR3. The chain uses TRBV7-9 and TRBJ1-1; D unclear. V lost 1 base and J 1 base, leaving 4 bases between the germline ends. The germline V gene encodes CDR1 SEHNR and CDR2 FQNEAQ (reference sequence). This CDR3 has 13 residues. The CDR3 region has the DNA TGTGCCAGCAGCTTAGTCGAGAACACTGAAGCTTTCTTT. This encodes CASSLVENTEAFF.

This chain links TRBV7-8 with TRBJ2-7; possible D gene TRBD2, 6 bases. V lost 5 bases, J lost 3 bases, and 14 bases lay in between. The CDR3 has 14 amino acids. The germline V gene encodes CDR1 SGHVS and CDR2 FQNEAQ. CDR3 sequence: CASSQPGLHYEQYF. In DNA form, the CDR3 reads TGTGCCAGCAGCCAGCCGGGACTCCACTACGAGCAGTACTTC. Looking up the rest from reference TRBV7-8 and TRBJ2-7 gives the full variable domain: GAGVSQSPRYKVAKRGQDVALRCDPISGHVSLFWYQQALGQGPEFLTYFQNEAQLDKSGLPSDRFFAERPEGSVSTLKIQRTQQEDSAVYLCASSQPGLHYEQYFGPGTRLTVT.

In this sample, this clone turned up a few times. J is TRBJ1-5 and V is TRBV19; D remains unclear. The CDR3 runs 9 residues. V lost 4 bases, J lost 10 bases, and 2 bases lay in between. Germline assignment: CDR1 LNHDA and CDR2 SQIVND (reference sequence). The CDR3 DNA is TGTGCCAGTAGTAAACCCCAGCATTTT. It translates to CASSKPQHF. Together with reference TRBV19 and TRBJ1-5, the CDR3 gives the full variable domain: DGGITQSPKYLFRKEGQNVTLSCEQNLNHDAMYWYRQDPGQGLRLIYYSQIVNDFQKGDIAEGYSVSREKKESFPLTVTSAQKNPTAFYLCASSKPQHFGDGTRLSIL.

V usage is TRBV29-1 and J usage is TRBJ2-1, with 10 bases aligning to TRBD1. The CDR3 has 15 amino acids. V was pared by 6 bases and J by 3 bases, with 8 bases of the junction left unmatched. The germline V gene has CDR1 SQVTM and CDR2 ANQGSEA. CDR3 coding DNA: TGCAGCGTCGCTACCTGGACAGGGGGCTACAATGAGCAGTTCTTC. It translates to CSVATWTGGYNEQFF.

The chain is built from TRBV6-5 and TRBJ2-7; 8 positions agree with TRBD1. Germline CDR1 MNHEY, CDR2 SVGAGI. CDR3 size: 14 residues. V dropped 7 bases and J dropped 3; count of bases not matched to a gene: 8. This CDR3 is CASTQDREYYEQYF. The CDR3 coding sequence is TGTGCCAGCACTCAGGACAGGGAGTACTACGAGCAGTACTTC.

This clone was detected many times. The genes are TRBV18 and TRBJ1-2; D perhaps matches TRBD1 (5 bases). Per the germline V gene, CDR1 is KGHSH and CDR2 is LQKENI. V was cut by 1 base and J by 6 bases, with 12 bases left in between. CDR3 length equals 14 residues. Here the CDR3 reads CASSPLRDQDGYTF. The CDR3 nucleotides are TGTGCCAGCTCACCACTGAGGGACCAGGATGGCTACACCTTC.

The chain couples TRBV2 to TRBJ2-2; 7 bases fit TRBD1. Germline CDR1 reads SNHLY; CDR2 reads FYNNEI. J gave up 2 bases and V 1 base, and 4 bases lay outside the gene matches. The CDR3 totals 16 residues. This CDR3 reads CASSEEGTANTGELFF. The CDR3 coding sequence is TGTGCCAGCAGTGAAGAGGGGACAGCAAACACCGGGGAGCTGTTTTTT. Full variable domain (outside the CDR3, taken from reference TRBV2 and TRBJ2-2): EPEVTQTPSHQVTQMGQEVILRCVPISNHLYFYWYRQILGQKVEFLVSFYNNEISEKSEIFDDQFSVERPDGSNFTLKIRSTKLEDSAMYFCASSEEGTANTGELFFGEGSRLTVL.

This chain connects TRBV28 to TRBJ2-1, with 7 positions matching TRBD2. Germline loops: CDR1 MDHEN, CDR2 SYDVKM. The J segment lost 13 bases and the V segment lost 6 bases, leaving 12 bases of the junction unmatched. CDR3 length equals 13 residues. The CDR3 region is CASRVSLAGVQFF. The CDR3 nucleotides read TGTGCCAGCAGGGTGTCCCTCGCGGGAGTCCAGTTCTTC. The complete variable domain, with remaining parts taken from reference TRBV28 and TRBJ2-1, reads DVKVTQSSRYLVKRTGEKVFLECVQDMDHENMFWYRQDPGLGLRLIYFSYDVKMKEKGDIPEGYSVSREKKERFSLILESASTNQTSMYLCASRVSLAGVQFFGPGTRLTVL.

This chain uses TRBV6-6 with TRBJ1-1; TRBD1 matches 10 bases. The CDR3 length is 15 residues. Losses at the gene ends were 4 bases for V and 6 bases for J; bases not matched to a gene: 8. The germline V gene has CDR1 MNHNY and CDR2 SVGAGI (reference sequence). This CDR3 is CASSSGTGDRSEAFF. CDR3 bases: TGTGCCAGCAGTTCCGGGACAGGGGATCGGTCTGAAGCTTTCTTT.

The J gene is TRBJ2-2, the V gene TRBV18; D is uncertain. From germline, CDR1 is KGHSH and CDR2 LQKENI. The CDR3 contains 15 residues. Trimming removed 3 bases at V and 1 base at J, with 9 bases between. CDR3 DNA: TGTGCCAGCTCACCCCGTTGGCAGAACACCGGGGAGCTGTTTTTT. Translation: CASSPRWQNTGELFF.

The rearrangement uses TRBV5-1 and TRBJ1-2; a weak D match, TRBD1 (6 bases). The germline V and J ends were trimmed by 0 bases and 5 bases, with 14 bases remaining between them. The CDR3 covers 15 residues. The germline V gene has CDR1 SGHRS and CDR2 YFSETQ. The CDR3 region is CASSLAEGGAYGYTF. Here the CDR3 DNA reads TGCGCCAGCAGCTTGGCCGAGGGGGGCGCATATGGCTACACCTTC.

V gene TRBV30 combines with J gene TRBJ2-1; 10 nucleotides match TRBD2. The CDR3 covers 15 residues. Trimming removed 4 bases from V and 6 bases from J; junction bases left unmatched: 9. Germline V lookup: CDR1 GTSNPN, CDR2 SVGIG (reference sequence). The CDR3: CAWTGQGLAVNEQFF. CDR3 nucleotides: TGTGCCTGGACCGGACAAGGACTAGCGGTCAATGAGCAGTTCTTC.

V is TRBV5-4 and J is TRBJ1-1, with TRBD1 matching 10 bases. V shed 6 bases and J 4 bases; nucleotides not matched to a gene: 9. Germline V gene sequence: CDR1 SGHNT, CDR2 YYREEE (reference sequence). This CDR3 is built from 15 residues. CDR3 amino acids: CASTSPGQGTTEAFF. The CDR3 DNA follows: TGTGCCAGCACTTCTCCGGGACAGGGGACCACTGAAGCTTTCTTT.

This clone was recorded only once. This chain uses TRBV7-2 with TRBJ2-3, with 10 bases identical to TRBD1. CDR1 is SGHTA, CDR2 FQGNSA, per germline. CDR3 length equals 14 residues. With 5 bases clipped from V and 4 bases from J, the junction kept 3 bases outside the gene matches. The CDR3 loop reads CASSRDRGADTQYF. Here the CDR3 DNA reads TGTGCCAGCAGCCGGGACAGGGGTGCAGATACGCAGTATTTT. Full variable domain (remainder filled in from reference TRBV7-2 and TRBJ2-3): GAGVSQSPSNKVTEKGKDVELRCDPISGHTALYWYRQSLGQGLEFLIYFQGNSAPDKSGLPSDRFSAERTGGSVSTLTIQRTQQEDSAVYLCASSRDRGADTQYFGPGTRLTVL.

V and J are TRBV9 and TRBJ2-3, with TRBD2 identical over 11 bases. This CDR3 region has 14 residues. The ends lost 2 bases at V and 5 bases at J; junction bases unmatched: 1. CDR1 and CDR2 from the germline V gene are SGDLS and YYNGEE. CDR3 sequence reads: CASSVSGREDTQYF. In DNA, the CDR3 is TGTGCCAGCAGCGTTAGCGGGAGGGAAGATACGCAGTATTTT.